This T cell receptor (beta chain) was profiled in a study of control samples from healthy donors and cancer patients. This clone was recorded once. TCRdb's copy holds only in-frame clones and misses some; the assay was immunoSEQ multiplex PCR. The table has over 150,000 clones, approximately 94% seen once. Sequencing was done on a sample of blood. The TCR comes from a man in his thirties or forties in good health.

The CDR3 DNA is TGTGCTAGTGGTTTGGTATCCGGCGTCTCCACAGATACGCAGTATTTT. It translates to CASGLVSGVSTDTQYF. The genes are TRBV12-5 and TRBJ2-3, with D unresolved. Germline CDR1 LGHNT, CDR2 FRNRAP. The ends were cut back, 0 bases at V and 2 bases at J, with 12 bases in the middle. The CDR3 is 16 residues long.